These T cell receptor beta chains were read from a single sample in a study of blood T cell repertoires in COVID-19. Data came from immunoSEQ multiplex PCR; TCRdb stores just in-frame clones and leaves some out. This table holds 200,000 or so clones, less than 90% found once. Sequenced material: PBMCs or T cells enriched from blood (not recorded which). Source of these receptors: a woman aged 25 to 39 who had recovered from COVID-19. Each CDR3 is given with its conserved first and last residue. The D gene is left open where the match is weak. The size entry is marked missing in some rows and otherwise reads once, few, many or a size class.

v_call	cdr3_length	clone_size	j_call	d_call	cdr3_aa	cdr3_nt
TRBV6-5	15	NA	TRBJ1-5	NA	CASKSGRRVDQPQHF	TGTGCCAGCAAGTCAGGAAGGAGGGTAGATCAGCCCCAGCATTTT
TRBV12-5	15	NA	TRBJ1-6	NA	CASGLEPGHNSPLHF	TGTGCTAGTGGTTTAGAACCGGGACACAATTCACCCCTCCACTTT
TRBV7-6	16	NA	TRBJ2-7	TRBD1	CASSLAGDRGIYEQYF	TGTGCCAGCAGCTTAGCTGGGGACAGGGGAATCTACGAGCAGTACTTC
TRBV18	15	NA	TRBJ2-7	NA	CASSRGSAAWDEQYF	TGTGCCAGCTCACGTGGTTCTGCGGCCTGGGACGAGCAGTACTTC
TRBV4-3	15	NA	TRBJ1-2	NA	CASSQDVGQNYGYTF	TGCGCCAGCAGCCAAGATGTCGGACAGAACTATGGCTACACCTTC
TRBV6-5	15	few	TRBJ1-2	NA	CASSYAQGNWYGYTF	TGTGCCAGCAGTTACGCACAGGGAAACTGGTATGGCTACACCTTC
TRBV25-1	15	NA	TRBJ1-1	TRBD1	CASSHPWDRDTEAFF	TGTGCCAGCAGTCACCCATGGGACAGGGACACTGAAGCTTTCTTT
TRBV4-2	15	NA	TRBJ2-1	NA	CASSQTTGSYNEQFF	TGTGCCAGCAGCCAAACCACAGGGTCCTACAATGAGCAGTTCTTC
TRBV4-2	13	once	TRBJ1-1	NA	CASSKDRNTEAFF	TGTGCCAGCAGCAAGGACAGGAACACTGAAGCTTTCTTT
TRBV21-1	15	NA	TRBJ1-5	NA	CASSKEGVGNQPQHF	TGTGCCAGCAGCAAAGAGGGGGTTGGCAATCAGCCCCAGCATTTT
TRBV25-1	14	NA	TRBJ2-1	NA	CASSGWGSVDEQFF	TGTGCCAGCAGTGGCTGGGGCAGTGTCGATGAGCAGTTCTTC
TRBV10-3	13	NA	TRBJ1-5	NA	CAISEAGSQPQHF	TGTGCCATCAGTGAAGCCGGTAGTCAGCCCCAGCATTTT
TRBV5-1	17	NA	TRBJ1-2	NA	CASSFQGGGKLGDGYTF	TGCGCCAGCAGCTTTCAGGGCGGGGGGAAATTAGGCGATGGCTACACCTTC
TRBV7-2	14	NA	TRBJ1-1	TRBD1	CASSMDRANTEAFF	TGTGCCAGCAGCATGGACAGGGCGAACACTGAAGCTTTCTTT
TRBV5-4	15	NA	TRBJ2-3	NA	CASSPSPVDSDTQYF	TGTGCCAGCAGCCCGAGTCCCGTTGATTCGGATACGCAGTATTTT
TRBV19	13	NA	TRBJ1-2	NA	CASSINRIYGYTF	TGTGCCAGTAGTATTAACAGGATCTATGGCTACACCTTC
TRBV13	11	NA	TRBJ1-3	NA	CATVRGNTIYF	TGTGCCACCGTGAGAGGAAACACCATATATTTT
TRBV6-6	14	NA	TRBJ1-2	NA	CASTEAVANYGYTF	TGTGCCAGCACTGAGGCAGTAGCTAACTATGGCTACACCTTC
TRBV7-2	15	NA	TRBJ2-5	TRBD2	CASSFMGGGQETQYF	TGTGCCAGCAGCTTCATGGGGGGGGGTCAAGAGACCCAGTACTTC
TRBV3-1/TRBV3-2	15	NA	TRBJ1-2	TRBD1	CASSQGAGGNYGYTF	TGTGCCAGCAGCCAAGGGGCAGGGGGGAACTATGGCTACACCTTC
TRBV5-1	15	NA	TRBJ2-5	TRBD2	CASSVTSPRRETQYF	TGCGCCAGCAGCGTGACTAGCCCCCGCAGGGAGACCCAGTACTTC
TRBV27	14	NA	TRBJ1-1	NA	CASSDPGGSTEAFF	TGTGCCAGCAGTGACCCGGGGGGGAGTACTGAAGCTTTCTTT